The sequence of this TCR beta chain was determined in a study of blood T cell repertoires in COVID-19. Study at large: Sources were T cells, B-cell-depleted T cells, or PBMCs; the material itself was cDNA or gDNA.

It was within 2 weeks before study entry that exposed participants met a COVID-19 case. Measured with immunoSEQ multiplex PCR; TCRdb has only the in-frame clones, and not every one. Here the sample spans 110,000 to 150,000 clones, roughly 80% being singletons. This TCR was recovered from a woman aged 18-35 years who had been exposed to COVID-19. The source material was PBMCs or T cells enriched from blood (not recorded which).

The CDR3 loop reads CASSFRQGGLNEQFF. CDR3 DNA sequence: TGTGCCAGCAGCTTCAGACAGGGAGGTCTCAATGAGCAGTTCTTC. V and J are TRBV5-8 and TRBJ2-1; weak D call: TRBD1 (7 bases). V shed 2 bases and J shed 6 bases, with 15 bases lying between them. The CDR3 runs 15 residues. CDR1 and CDR2 from the germline V gene are SGHTS and YDEGEE.